The clone carrying this T cell receptor (beta chain) was recorded only once. TCRdb keeps only in-frame clones here, not all; method: immunoSEQ multiplex PCR. The data hold about 60,000 clones, with 77% observed a single time. This specimen comes from a study of blood T cell repertoires in COVID-19. For the study at large: Acute and convalescent COVID-19 specimens originated in the United States, Italy and Spain.

The CDR3 is 15 amino acids. The V and J ends lost 4 bases and 2 bases respectively, with 12 bases between them. Germline assignment: CDR1 SEHNR and CDR2 FQNEAQ (reference sequence). This chain connects TRBV7-9 to TRBJ2-1; TRBD2 is a possible D gene (6 bases). This clonotype originated in a human donor in a cohort sampled during active COVID-19. Sequencing input: peripheral blood. CDR3 coding DNA: TGTGCCAGCAGCTCCCTGGGCGGGGCCTACAATGAGCAGTTCTTC. It encodes CASSSLGGAYNEQFF.